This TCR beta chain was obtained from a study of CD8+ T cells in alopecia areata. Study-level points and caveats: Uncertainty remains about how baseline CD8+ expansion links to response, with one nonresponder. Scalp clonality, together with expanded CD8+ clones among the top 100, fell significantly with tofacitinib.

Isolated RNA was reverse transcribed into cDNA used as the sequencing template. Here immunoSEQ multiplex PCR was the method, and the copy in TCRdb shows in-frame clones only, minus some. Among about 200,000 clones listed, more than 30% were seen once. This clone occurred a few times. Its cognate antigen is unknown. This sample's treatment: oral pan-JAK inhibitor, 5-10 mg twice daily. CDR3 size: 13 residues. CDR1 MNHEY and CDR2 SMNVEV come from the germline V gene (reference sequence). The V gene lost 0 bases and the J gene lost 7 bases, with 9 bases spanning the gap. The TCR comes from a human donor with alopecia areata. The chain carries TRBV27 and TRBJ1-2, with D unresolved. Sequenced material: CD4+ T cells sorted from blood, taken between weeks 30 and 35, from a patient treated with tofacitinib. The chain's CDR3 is CASSLSGVAGYTF. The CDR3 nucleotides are TGTGCCAGCAGTTTATCCGGTGTGGCTGGCTACACCTTC.